This T cell receptor (beta chain) was sequenced for a study of radiotherapy plus CTLA-4 blockade in lung cancer. Study context: Across the patients, objective responses occurred in approximately 19%, and disease control in roughly 33%.

Study conclusions and caveats: Radiotherapy was combined with ipilimumab, and tumor-derived TCR clones then expanded in blood. Early shifts in blood T cell clones, with interferon-beta, reportedly predicted response best.

Chemo-refractory metastatic non-small-cell lung cancer patients were treated with focal radiation plus CTLA-4 blockade with ipilimumab. Clones were read by immunoSEQ multiplex PCR, and TCRdb kept only the in-frame ones, dropping some. The sample records roughly 50,000 clones, around 80% being singletons. Concerning this clone: The antigen is not known.

The CDR3 is 15 amino acids. This clonotype was obtained from a human donor with non-small cell lung cancer who had a partial response to radiotherapy plus ipilimumab. The source was peripheral blood, collected from a patient treated with radiotherapy plus ipilimumab. This sequence joins TRBV21-1 and TRBJ1-5; TRBD1 is taken as the D call from the table, unchecked against the DNA. TRBV21-1 is a known pseudogene. CDR3 sequence: CASSKVSGGLQPQHF. CDR3 DNA: TGTGCCAGCAGCAAAGTTTCAGGGGGCCTTCAGCCCCAGCATTTT.